Each of the 2 T cell receptor beta chains below was sequenced from the same sample in a study of blood T cell repertoires in COVID-19. Clones were sequenced by immunoSEQ multiplex PCR, and TCRdb holds only the in-frame ones, with some missing. This sample carries around 84,000 clones, approximately 86% of them seen once, and the ten largest clones take 15% to 20%. The specimen was peripheral blood. Receptors were obtained from a man older than 75 with active or convalescent COVID-19.

Remarks on this clone: Other DNA sequences in the sample encode the same CDR3. The chain employs TRBV19 and TRBJ2-1; the D is unclear. The CDR3 contains 13 residues. Per germline, CDR1 LNHDA and CDR2 SQIVND (reference sequence). Trimming stripped 5 bases from V and 0 bases from J, with 5 bases between. CDR3 DNA: TGTGCCAGTAGTCCTCGCTCCTACAATGAGCAGTTCTTC. Protein: CASSPRSYNEQFF.

This chain connects TRBV19 to TRBJ2-3, with TRBD2 as a possible D gene (6 bases). CDR3 size: 13 residues. The V gene's germline CDR1 is LNHDA and CDR2 SQIVND (reference sequence). Deletions cut 4 bases from V and 2 bases from J, with 7 bases between. The CDR3 DNA reads TGTGCCAGTAGTAGCGGGATCACAGATACGCAGTATTTT. This gives the protein CASSSGITDTQYF.